This T cell receptor (beta chain) was identified in a study of cytomegalovirus exposure and HLA in healthy donors. Trimming shortened V by 5 bases and J by 0 bases, and 16 bases separated the two germline ends. CDR1 and CDR2 from the germline V gene are SGHVS and FQNEAQ. CDR3 length: 16 residues. Profiling relied on immunoSEQ multiplex PCR, and the TCRdb table lists in-frame clones only, not all of them. The table has roughly 120,000 clones, about 85% seen once; the top ten hold roughly 2%. The V gene is TRBV7-8, the J gene TRBJ1-2, with D maybe TRBD1 (5 bases). Sequencing was carried out using PBMCs. The TCR was taken from a woman aged 25 to 45 in good health and CMV-seronegative. DNA for the CDR3: TGTGCCAGCAGCCCCGCCGGGGGGGGAGCTAACTATGGCTACACCTTC. Translated: CASSPAGGGANYGYTF.